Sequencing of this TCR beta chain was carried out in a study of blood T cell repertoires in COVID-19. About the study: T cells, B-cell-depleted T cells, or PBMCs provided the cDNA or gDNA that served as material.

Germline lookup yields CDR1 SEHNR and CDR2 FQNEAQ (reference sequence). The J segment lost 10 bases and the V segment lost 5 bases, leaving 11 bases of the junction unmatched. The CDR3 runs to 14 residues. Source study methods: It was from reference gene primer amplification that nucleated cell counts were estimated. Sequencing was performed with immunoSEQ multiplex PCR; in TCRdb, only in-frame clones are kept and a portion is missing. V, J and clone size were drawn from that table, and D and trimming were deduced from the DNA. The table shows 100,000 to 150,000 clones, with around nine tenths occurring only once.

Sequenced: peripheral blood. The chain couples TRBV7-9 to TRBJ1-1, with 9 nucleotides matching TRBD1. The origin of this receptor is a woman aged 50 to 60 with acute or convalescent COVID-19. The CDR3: CASSLVPDRGRAFF. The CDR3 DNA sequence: TGTGCCAGCAGCCTAGTCCCGGACAGGGGAAGAGCTTTCTTT.